The clone carrying this T cell receptor (beta chain) appeared a few times. Its specificity is unknown. Findings of the study overall: Greatest tumor Treg TCR overlap was with tumor naive CD4+ cells. Tumor memory CD4+ T cell TCR gene usage was found to cluster with blood and lymph node memory CD4+ cells and with lymph node naive CD4+ cells.

The memory fraction was CD4+CD45RO+CD25- cells. The CDR3 extends over 14 amino acids. CDR1 and CDR2 from the germline V gene are SGHRS and YFSETQ. Unmatched junction bases numbered 8, after V lost 4 bases and J lost 6 bases. After constant-region reverse-primer amplification, full-length variable regions underwent semi-nested PCR with Nested Universal Primer A. MiXCR, applied by TCRdb to the 5' RACE reads, yields one record per CDR3 protein. The profile shows 60,000 to 65,000 distinct CDR3 sequences, approximately 23% of them singletons. The clonotype originates from a female donor with breast cancer. Sequencing was done on a sample of memory CD4+ T cells sorted from a lymph node. Subset of the sample: memory CD4+ T cells, CD4+CD45RO+CD25-. The rearrangement links TRBV5-1 to TRBJ2-3, with TRBD1 matching over 7 bases. The chain's CDR3 is CASSPGQVRDTQYF. The DNA for the CDR3 is TGCGCCAGCAGCCCAGGACAGGTGCGCGATACGCAGTATTTT.